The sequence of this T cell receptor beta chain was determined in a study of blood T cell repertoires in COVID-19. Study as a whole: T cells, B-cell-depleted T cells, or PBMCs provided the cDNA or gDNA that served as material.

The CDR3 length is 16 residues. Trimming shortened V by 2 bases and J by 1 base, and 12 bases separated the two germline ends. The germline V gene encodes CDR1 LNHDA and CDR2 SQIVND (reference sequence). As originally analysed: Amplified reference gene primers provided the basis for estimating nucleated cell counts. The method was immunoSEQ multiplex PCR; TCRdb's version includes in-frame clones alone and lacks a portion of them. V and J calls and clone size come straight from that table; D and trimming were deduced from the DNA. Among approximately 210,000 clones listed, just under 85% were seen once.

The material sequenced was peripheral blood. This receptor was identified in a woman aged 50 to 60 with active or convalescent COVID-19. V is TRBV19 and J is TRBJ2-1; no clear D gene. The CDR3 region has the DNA TGTGCCAGTAGTATACGCCTGGGCGAATCCTACAATGAGCAGTTCTTC. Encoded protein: CASSIRLGESYNEQFF. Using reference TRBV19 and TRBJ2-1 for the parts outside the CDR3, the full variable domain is DGGITQSPKYLFRKEGQNVTLSCEQNLNHDAMYWYRQDPGQGLRLIYYSQIVNDFQKGDIAEGYSVSREKKESFPLTVTSAQKNPTAFYLCASSIRLGESYNEQFFGPGTRLTVL.